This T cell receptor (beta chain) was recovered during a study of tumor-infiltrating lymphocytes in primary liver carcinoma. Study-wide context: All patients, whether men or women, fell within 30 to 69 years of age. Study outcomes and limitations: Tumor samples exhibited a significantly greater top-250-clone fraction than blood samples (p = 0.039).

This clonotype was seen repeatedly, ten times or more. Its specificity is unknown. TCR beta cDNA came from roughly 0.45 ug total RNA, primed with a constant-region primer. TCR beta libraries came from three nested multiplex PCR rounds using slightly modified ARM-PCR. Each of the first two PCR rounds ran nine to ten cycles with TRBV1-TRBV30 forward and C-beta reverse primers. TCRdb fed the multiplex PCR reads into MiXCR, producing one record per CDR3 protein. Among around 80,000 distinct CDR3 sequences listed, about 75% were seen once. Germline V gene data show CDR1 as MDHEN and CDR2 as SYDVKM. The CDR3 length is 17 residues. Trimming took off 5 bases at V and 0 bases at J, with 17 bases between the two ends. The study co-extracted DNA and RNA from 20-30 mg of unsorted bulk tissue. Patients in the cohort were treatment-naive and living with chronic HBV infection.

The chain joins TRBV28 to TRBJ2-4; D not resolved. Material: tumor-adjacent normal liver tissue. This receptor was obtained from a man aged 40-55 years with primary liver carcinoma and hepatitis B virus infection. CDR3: CASSPPGTKIAKNIQYF. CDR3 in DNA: TGTGCCAGCAGTCCCCCGGGTACCAAAATAGCCAAAAACATTCAGTACTTC. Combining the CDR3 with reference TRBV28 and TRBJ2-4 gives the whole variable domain DVKVTQSSRYLVKRTGEKVFLECVQDMDHENMFWYRQDPGLGLRLIYFSYDVKMKEKGDIPEGYSVSREKKERFSLILESASTNQTSMYLCASSPPGTKIAKNIQYFGAGTRLSVL.